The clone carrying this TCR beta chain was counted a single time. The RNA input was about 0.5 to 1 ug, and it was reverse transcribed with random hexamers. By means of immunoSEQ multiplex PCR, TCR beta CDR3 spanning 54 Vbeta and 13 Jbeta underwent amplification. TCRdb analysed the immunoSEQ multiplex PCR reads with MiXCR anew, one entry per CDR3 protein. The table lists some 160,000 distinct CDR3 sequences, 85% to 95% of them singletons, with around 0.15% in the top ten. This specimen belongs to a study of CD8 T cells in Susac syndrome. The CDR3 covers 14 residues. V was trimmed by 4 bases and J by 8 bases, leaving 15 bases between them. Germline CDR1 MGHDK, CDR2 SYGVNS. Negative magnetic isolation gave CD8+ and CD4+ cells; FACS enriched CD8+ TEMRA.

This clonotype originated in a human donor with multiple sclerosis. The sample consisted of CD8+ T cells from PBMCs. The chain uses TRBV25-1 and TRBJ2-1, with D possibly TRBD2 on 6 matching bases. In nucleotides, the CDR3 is TGTGCCAGCAGTGGGGGGACTTGGGGCGATGAGCAGTTCTTC. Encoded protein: CASSGGTWGDEQFF.